A single sample is the source of the 29 T cell receptor beta chains below, sequenced in a study of CD8+ T cells in alopecia areata. cDNA prepared by RNA extraction and subsequent reverse transcription served as the template for sequencing. Profiled with immunoSEQ multiplex PCR; TCRdb holds only in-frame clones, not every one. Altogether about 200,000 clones are present, 35% to 45% being singletons, with the ten largest covering about 0.48%. Treatment noted: oral pan-JAK inhibitor, 5-10 mg twice daily. The specimen was CD4+ T cells sorted from blood, collected between weeks 30 and 35, from a patient treated with tofacitinib. The receptors were gathered from a human donor with alopecia areata.

This sequence joins TRBV18 and TRBJ1-1; D is possibly TRBD1 (5 bases). V was trimmed by 6 bases and J by 8 bases, leaving 16 bases between them. The CDR3 runs to 13 residues. Germline CDR1 KGHSH, CDR2 LQKENI. CDR3 sequence: CASSSQGGTEAFF. The CDR3 bases are TGTGCCAGCTCCTCCCAGGGCGGCACAGAAGCTTTCTTT.

The chain recombines TRBV11-2 with TRBJ2-5; D ambiguous. The CDR3 extends over 14 amino acids. V lost 2 bases and J lost 4, with 11 bases in between. CDR1 is SGHAT and CDR2 is FQNNGV in the germline V gene. The CDR3 spells CASSLRRVGETQYF. The CDR3 DNA reads as TGTGCCAGCAGCTTAAGAAGGGTTGGAGAGACCCAGTACTTC.

In this sample, this clone turned up a few times. The chain combines TRBV30 with TRBJ1-5; D may be TRBD1 (5 bases). Per the germline V gene, CDR1 is GTSNPN and CDR2 is SVGIG (reference sequence). V was pared by 3 bases and J by 5 bases, with 14 bases between. This CDR3 comprises 14 residues. In nucleotides, the CDR3 is TGTGCCTGGAGCCGTTCTTTGGGGGATCAGCCCCAGCATTTT. It translates to CAWSRSLGDQPQHF.

The chain uses TRBV14 and TRBJ2-3; D is ambiguous. This CDR3 is built from 14 residues. Trimming shortened V by 1 base and J by 2 bases, and 7 bases separated the two germline ends. Looked up from germline, CDR1 is SGHDN and CDR2 is FVKESK. DNA for the CDR3: TGTGCCAGCAGCCAAGCGTGGGCCACAGATACGCAGTATTTT. It encodes CASSQAWATDTQYF.

The chain combines TRBV29-1 with TRBJ2-7; D remains unclear. Trimming took 1 base from V and 5 from J, leaving 15 bases between them. The CDR3 runs to 14 residues. Per the germline V gene, CDR1 is SQVTM and CDR2 is ANQGSEA. DNA of the CDR3: TGCAGCGTTGAAGTTGGTGCCATTCGCCACGAGCAGTACTTC. Translated: CSVEVGAIRHEQYF.

The V and J genes are TRBV30 and TRBJ2-1, with 8 positions matching TRBD2. Trimming removed 1 base from V and 7 bases from J; junction bases left unmatched: 18. Germline-derived CDR1 and CDR2 are GTSNPN and SVGIG (reference sequence). This CDR3 has 18 amino acids. CDR3 amino acids: CAWSARLLPGGRGNEQFF. CDR3 bases: TGTGCCTGGAGTGCCCGTCTTCTTCCGGGAGGGAGAGGAAATGAGCAGTTCTTC.

DNA of the CDR3: TGTGCCAGCAGCCCCAGACTAAGCGCGGCCCAAGATACGCAGTATTTT. This gives the protein CASSPRLSAAQDTQYF. The V call is TRBV11-2, the J call TRBJ2-3, with D maybe TRBD2 (5 bases). V gave up 5 bases and J gave up 5 bases, with 20 bases separating them. The germline V gene has CDR1 SGHAT and CDR2 FQNNGV. CDR3 size: 16 residues.

V gene TRBV6-5 combines with J gene TRBJ1-2, with D maybe TRBD1 (5 bases). V lost 6 bases to trimming and J lost 4 bases, with 12 bases between them. There are 13 residues in the CDR3. In germline, CDR1 is MNHEY, CDR2 SVGAGI. CDR3: CASRGTGRYGYTF. The CDR3, as DNA: TGTGCCAGCAGAGGTACAGGCCGCTATGGCTACACCTTC.

The chain recombines TRBV30 with TRBJ1-5; D may be TRBD1 (5 bases). Germline loops: CDR1 GTSNPN, CDR2 SVGIG (reference sequence). The CDR3 extends over 12 amino acids. The V gene lost 2 bases and the J gene lost 7 bases, with 9 bases spanning the gap. In DNA, the CDR3 is TGTGCCTGGAGTCACCCAGGGCAGCCCCAGCATTTT. Translating gives CAWSHPGQPQHF.

The CDR3 reads CAWSGLGSGGRTDTQYF. Here the CDR3 DNA reads TGTGCCTGGAGCGGACTCGGAAGCGGGGGCCGCACAGATACGCAGTATTTT. V is TRBV30 and J is TRBJ2-3; TRBD2 aligns across 8 bases. V gave up 3 bases and J gave up 1 base; unmatched junction bases: 12. Germline CDR1 is GTSNPN and CDR2 is SVGIG (reference sequence). This CDR3 contains 17 residues.

J is TRBJ2-1 and V is TRBV14, with TRBD2 matching over 10 bases. Losses at the gene ends were 4 bases for V and 6 bases for J; bases not matched to a gene: 18. This CDR3 comprises 19 residues. Germline V gene data show CDR1 as SGHDN and CDR2 as FVKESK. CDR3 amino acids: CASSPLGLAGEAGGNEQFF. In DNA, the CDR3 is TGTGCCAGCAGCCCGTTAGGGCTAGCGGGAGAGGCCGGGGGCAATGAGCAGTTCTTC.

This clone was found once. The chain employs TRBV5-1 and TRBJ2-1, with 9 bases matching TRBD2. Per the germline V gene, CDR1 is SGHRS and CDR2 is YFSETQ. The CDR3 has 16 amino acids. J lost 6 bases, V lost 0 bases, and 7 bases had no gene match. Written as DNA, the CDR3 is TGCGCCAGCAGCTTGGAAGCGGGAGGTGACTTCAATGAGCAGTTCTTC. This codes for CASSLEAGGDFNEQFF.

This clone was found a few times. The chain couples TRBV27 to TRBJ2-3; TRBD1 or TRBD2 may be the D gene (5 bases each). CDR1 is MNHEY, CDR2 SMNVEV, per germline (reference sequence). The CDR3 length is 13 residues. V was cut by 2 bases and J by 5 bases, with 8 bases left in between. CDR3 loop: CASSLRGVDTQYF. The CDR3 DNA reads as TGTGCCAGCAGTTTAAGGGGAGTAGATACGCAGTATTTT.

This chain joins TRBV25-1 and TRBJ2-1; D might be TRBD2 (6 bases). V lost 1 base and J 7 bases, leaving 14 bases between the germline ends. The CDR3 spans 15 residues. Germline lookup yields CDR1 MGHDK and CDR2 SYGVNS. The DNA for the CDR3 is TGTGCCAGCAGTGAATTCAGGACTACAGCTAATGAGCAGTTCTTC. It specifies CASSEFRTTANEQFF. The variable domain in full, with the rest retrieved from reference TRBV25-1 and TRBJ2-1, is EADIYQTPRYLVIGTGKKITLECSQTMGHDKMYWYQQDPGMELHLIHYSYGVNSTEKGDLSSESTVSRIRTEHFPLTLESARPSHTSQYLCASSEFRTTANEQFFGPGTRLTVL.

The rearrangement uses TRBV5-1 and TRBJ1-6, with D unclear. V shed 0 bases and J shed 6 bases, with 4 bases lying between them. Germline V CDR1 and CDR2: SGHRS, YFSETQ. This CDR3 has 13 residues. The CDR3 loop reads CASSLDANSPLHF. CDR3 nucleotides: TGCGCCAGCAGCTTGGATGCTAATTCACCCCTCCACTTT.

This chain connects TRBV30 to TRBJ2-5, with 13 nucleotides matching TRBD2. Germline CDR1 GTSNPN, CDR2 SVGIG (reference sequence). CDR3 length equals 15 residues. Trimming cost V 4 bases and J 5 bases; bases outside gene matches: 7. The DNA for the CDR3 is TGTGCCTGGAATCAAGGACTAGCGGGAGTCGAGACCCAGTACTTC. Residues: CAWNQGLAGVETQYF.

To note about this clone: Different DNA sequences within this sample yield the same CDR3. In DNA, the CDR3 is TGTGCCTGGAGTACAGGGGTACAAGAGACCCAGTACTTC. It codes for CAWSTGVQETQYF. The chain is built from TRBV30 and TRBJ2-5; 7 bases agree with TRBD1. With 2 bases clipped from V and 2 bases from J, the junction kept 2 bases outside the gene matches. This CDR3 spans 13 amino acids. Germline CDR1 and CDR2: GTSNPN and SVGIG (reference sequence).

This clone was detected a few times. The rearrangement links TRBV7-9 to TRBJ2-3; no reliable D call. Looked up from germline, CDR1 is SEHNR and CDR2 is FQNEAQ (reference sequence). Trimming left V 1 base short and J 9 bases short, with 8 bases between. The CDR3 is 12 amino acids. In DNA, the CDR3 is TGTGCCAGCAGCTTAGGGGCTGAAACGCAGTATTTT. Its protein product is CASSLGAETQYF.

V and J are TRBV6-6 and TRBJ1-1; D remains unclear. CDR1 MNHNY and CDR2 SVGAGI come from the germline V gene (reference sequence). V lost 6 bases to trimming and J lost 4 bases, with 15 bases between them. There are 14 residues in the CDR3. CDR3 protein: CASSPAYRGTEAFF. As DNA, the CDR3 is TGTGCCAGCAGCCCAGCTTACCGGGGCACTGAAGCTTTCTTT.

This clone was found a few times. The rearrangement links TRBV6-1 to TRBJ2-7, with 7 bases matching TRBD1. There are 13 residues in the CDR3. Germline assignment: CDR1 MNHNS and CDR2 SASEGT. The ends lost 6 bases at V and 5 bases at J; junction bases unmatched: 7. The CDR3 is CASRSIGTDEQYF. The CDR3 nucleotides are TGTGCCAGCAGAAGCATCGGGACAGACGAGCAGTACTTC.

The chain recombines TRBV19 with TRBJ2-1; D gene unclear. The V end lost 5 bases, the J end lost 9 bases, and 11 bases lay between the germline ends. CDR1 is LNHDA, CDR2 SQIVND, per germline (reference sequence). The CDR3 is 12 amino acids. The CDR3 sequence: CASSVKGAEQFF. CDR3 DNA sequence: TGTGCCAGTAGTGTTAAGGGTGCTGAGCAGTTCTTC.

The rearrangement uses TRBV7-2 and TRBJ1-5; maybe TRBD1 (6 bases). The CDR3 length is 17 residues. Germline V CDR1 and CDR2: SGHTA, FQGNSA. V lost 0 bases and J 7 bases, leaving 19 bases between the germline ends. This chain's CDR3 is CASSLALGPKGGQPQHF. The CDR3 coding sequence is TGTGCCAGCAGCTTAGCGCTCGGACCGAAAGGGGGGCAGCCCCAGCATTTT.

The rearrangement uses TRBV2 and TRBJ1-2; possibly TRBD1 for D (6 bases). This CDR3 comprises 16 residues. V lost 5 bases to trimming and J lost 4 bases, with 20 bases between them. From germline, CDR1 is SNHLY and CDR2 FYNNEI. As DNA, the CDR3 is TGTGCCAGCAGTCCCCGTGGGGGGGCGCTTGTCTATGGCTACACCTTC. Amino acids: CASSPRGGALVYGYTF.

The gene calls are TRBV2 and TRBJ1-5; weak D call: TRBD1 (6 bases). V lost 5 bases to trimming and J lost 3 bases, with 14 bases between them. Germline assignment: CDR1 SNHLY and CDR2 FYNNEI. The CDR3 has 15 residues. CDR3 DNA sequence: TGTGCCAGCAGTCCTGAGGGACATCCCAATCAGCCCCAGCATTTT. This encodes CASSPEGHPNQPQHF.

This clone has just a few counts. The V call is TRBV7-9, the J call TRBJ1-2; 8 bases agree with TRBD1. V lost 5 bases and J lost 6; bases outside the gene matches: 2. The CDR3 length is 12 residues. CDR1 and CDR2 (germline): SEHNR, FQNEAQ (reference sequence). The DNA of the CDR3 is TGTGCCAGCAGCGCACAGGGGGATGGCTACACCTTC. It is translated as CASSAQGDGYTF.

V usage is TRBV7-2 and J usage is TRBJ2-3; 8 positions agree with TRBD2. Trimming took 6 bases from V and 0 from J; bases not matched to a gene: 8. CDR1 and CDR2 from the germline V gene are SGHTA and FQGNSA. The CDR3 consists of 16 residues. As DNA, the CDR3 is TGTGCCAGCAGACCGCAACTAGCGGTTAGCACAGATACGCAGTATTTT. It encodes CASRPQLAVSTDTQYF. Looking up the rest from reference TRBV7-2 and TRBJ2-3 gives the full variable domain: GAGVSQSPSNKVTEKGKDVELRCDPISGHTALYWYRQSLGQGLEFLIYFQGNSAPDKSGLPSDRFSAERTGGSVSTLTIQRTQQEDSAVYLCASRPQLAVSTDTQYFGPGTRLTVL.

J is TRBJ2-1 and V is TRBV29-1; D is unclear. Trimming stripped 5 bases from V and 6 bases from J, with 8 bases between. Germline CDR1 reads SQVTM; CDR2 reads ANQGSEA. This CDR3 region has 11 residues. CDR3 residues: CSVHLLNEQFF. The CDR3 DNA follows: TGCAGCGTTCATCTACTCAATGAGCAGTTCTTC.

The V call is TRBV7-9, the J call TRBJ2-5; tentatively, D is TRBD2 (6 bases). Trimming shortened V by 1 base and J by 3 bases, and 12 bases separated the two germline ends. Germline CDR1 and CDR2: SEHNR and FQNEAQ (reference sequence). The CDR3 consists of 15 residues. The CDR3 protein is CASSLDWEAEETQYF. The CDR3 nucleotides read TGTGCCAGCAGCTTAGATTGGGAGGCTGAAGAGACCCAGTACTTC.

The rearrangement uses TRBV18 and TRBJ2-7; no clear D. V lost 2 bases, J lost 2 bases, and 7 bases lay in between. CDR3 length equals 13 residues. CDR1 and CDR2 (germline): KGHSH, LQKENI. CDR3 bases: TGTGCCAGCTCACCAAGACGGACCTACGAGCAGTACTTC. Translating it yields CASSPRRTYEQYF.